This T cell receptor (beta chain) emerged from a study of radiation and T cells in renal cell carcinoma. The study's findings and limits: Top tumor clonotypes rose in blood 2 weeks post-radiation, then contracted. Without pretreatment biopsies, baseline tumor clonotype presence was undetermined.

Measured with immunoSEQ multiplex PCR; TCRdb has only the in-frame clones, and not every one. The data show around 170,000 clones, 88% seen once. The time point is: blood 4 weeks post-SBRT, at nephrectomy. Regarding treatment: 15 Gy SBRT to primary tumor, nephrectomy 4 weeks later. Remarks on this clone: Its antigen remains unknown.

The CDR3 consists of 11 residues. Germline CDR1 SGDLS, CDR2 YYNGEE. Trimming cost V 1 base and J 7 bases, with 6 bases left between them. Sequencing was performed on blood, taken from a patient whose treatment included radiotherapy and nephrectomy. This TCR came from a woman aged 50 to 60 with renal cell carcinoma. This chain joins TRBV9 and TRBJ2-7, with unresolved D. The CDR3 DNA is TGTGCCAGCAGCGTACTCCAGGAGCAGTACTTC. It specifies CASSVLQEQYF. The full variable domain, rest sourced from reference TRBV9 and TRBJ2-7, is DSGVTQTPKHLITATGQRVTLRCSPRSGDLSVYWYQQSLDQGLQFLIQYYNGEERAKGNILERFSAQQFPDLHSELNLSSLELGDSALYFCASSVLQEQYFGPGTRLTVT.